These T cell receptor beta chains were read from a single sample in a study of OX40 agonist ivuxolimab in advanced cancers. Sequenced by immunoSEQ multiplex PCR; TCRdb stores in-frame clones only, minus some. The table records 60,000 to 70,000 clones, around 90% of them present only once. Material: CD4+ or CD8+ T cells sorted from blood, obtained in a trial of the OX40 agonist ivuxolimab. The receptors here all came from an adult with an advanced solid tumor such as melanoma, head and neck, liver or kidney cancer. Each CDR3 is given with its conserved first and last residue. The order of the fields is D gene, J gene, clone size, V gene, CDR3 DNA, CDR3 protein. D genes are given only for firm matches. Expanded clones are given a class, and other clones once, few, many or no size at all.

D: -; J: TRBJ1-5; size: -; V: TRBV6-5; DNA: TGTGCCAGCAGTTACTCTGGACAGCCCCAGCATTTT; CDR3: CASSYSGQPQHF
D: -; J: TRBJ2-5; size: -; V: TRBV7-3; DNA: TGTGCCAGCAGCTTAGACGGGCGGTACCAAGAGACCCAGTACTTC; CDR3: CASSLDGRYQETQYF
D: -; J: TRBJ1-5; size: -; V: TRBV28; DNA: TGTGCCAGCAGTTTATTTATCAATCAGCCCCAGCATTTT; CDR3: CASSLFINQPQHF
D: TRBD1; J: TRBJ2-7; size: -; V: TRBV5-1; DNA: TGCGCCAGCAGCTTGCCGGGACAGCCCTACGAGCAGTACTTC; CDR3: CASSLPGQPYEQYF
D: TRBD2; J: TRBJ2-7; size: -; V: TRBV10-3; DNA: TGTGCCATCAGTGAGTCGACGGGGGGGCGTACCTACGAGCAGTACTTC; CDR3: CAISESTGGRTYEQYF
D: TRBD1; J: TRBJ2-1; size: -; V: TRBV5-1; DNA: TGCGCCAGCAGCTTGATGGGACAGGGATACAATGAGCAGTTCTTC; CDR3: CASSLMGQGYNEQFF
D: TRBD1; J: TRBJ2-2; size: -; V: TRBV5-1; DNA: TGCGCCAGCAGCCCGGGACAGGAGGGCACCGGGGAGCTGTTTTTT; CDR3: CASSPGQEGTGELFF
D: -; J: TRBJ1-2; size: -; V: TRBV28; DNA: TGTGCCAGCAGTTCAACCCTCAGGGTTATTAACTATGGCTACACCTTC; CDR3: CASSSTLRVINYGYTF
D: -; J: TRBJ1-2; size: -; V: TRBV7-2; DNA: TGTGCCAGCAGCTTAGTGCAGGGAAGGGGCTACACCTTC; CDR3: CASSLVQGRGYTF
D: TRBD1; J: TRBJ1-3; size: once; V: TRBV19; DNA: TGTGCCAGTAAATCTGGGACAGGGACCGGAGGTGGAAACACCATATATTTT; CDR3: CASKSGTGTGGGNTIYF
D: -; J: TRBJ2-1; size: -; V: TRBV7-6; DNA: TGTGCCAGCAGCCAGAGGGGATTCTCCTACAATGAGCAGTTCTTC; CDR3: CASSQRGFSYNEQFF